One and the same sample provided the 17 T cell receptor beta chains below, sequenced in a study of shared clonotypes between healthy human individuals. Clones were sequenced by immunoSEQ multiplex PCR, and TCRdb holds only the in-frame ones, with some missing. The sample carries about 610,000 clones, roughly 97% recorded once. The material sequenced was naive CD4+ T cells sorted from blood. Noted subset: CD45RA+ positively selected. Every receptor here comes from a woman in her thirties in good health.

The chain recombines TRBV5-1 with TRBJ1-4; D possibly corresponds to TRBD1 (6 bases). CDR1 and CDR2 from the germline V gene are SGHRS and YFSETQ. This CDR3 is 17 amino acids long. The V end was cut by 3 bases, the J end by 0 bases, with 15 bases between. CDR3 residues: CASSSQRTASTNEKLFF. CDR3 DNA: TGCGCCAGCAGCTCACAACGGACAGCATCAACTAATGAAAAACTGTTTTTT.

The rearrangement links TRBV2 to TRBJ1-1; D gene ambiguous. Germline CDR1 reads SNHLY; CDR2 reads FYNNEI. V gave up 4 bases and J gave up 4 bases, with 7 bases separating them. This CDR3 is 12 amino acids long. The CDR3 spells CASSGGGTEAFF. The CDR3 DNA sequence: TGTGCCAGCAGTGGGGGTGGCACTGAAGCTTTCTTT.

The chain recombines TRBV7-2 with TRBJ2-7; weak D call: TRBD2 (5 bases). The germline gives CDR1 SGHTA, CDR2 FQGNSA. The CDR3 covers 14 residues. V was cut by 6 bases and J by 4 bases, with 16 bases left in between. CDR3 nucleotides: TGTGCCAGCAGGCCTGGCCCTAGCAGGTACGAGCAGTACTTC. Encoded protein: CASRPGPSRYEQYF.

CDR3 bases: TGTGCCAGCAGCCCCACAGGGACCGATACGCAGTATTTT. This gives the protein CASSPTGTDTQYF. The rearrangement joins TRBV9 to TRBJ2-3; tentative D call: TRBD1 (6 bases). The V end lost 4 bases, the J end lost 6 bases, and 12 bases lay between the germline ends. CDR1 is SGDLS and CDR2 is YYNGEE in the germline V gene. The CDR3 runs 13 residues.

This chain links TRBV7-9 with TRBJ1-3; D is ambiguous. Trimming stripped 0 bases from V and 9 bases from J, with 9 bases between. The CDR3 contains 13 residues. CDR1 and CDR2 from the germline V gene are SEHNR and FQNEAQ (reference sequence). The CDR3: CASSLAVTLTIYF. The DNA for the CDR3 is TGTGCCAGCAGCTTAGCAGTGACACTCACCATATATTTT.

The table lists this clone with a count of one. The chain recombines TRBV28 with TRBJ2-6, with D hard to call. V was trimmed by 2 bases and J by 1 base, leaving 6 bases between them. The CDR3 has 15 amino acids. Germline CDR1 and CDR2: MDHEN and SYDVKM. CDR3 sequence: CASSLPQSGANVLTF. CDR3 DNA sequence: TGTGCCAGCAGTTTACCCCAGTCTGGGGCCAACGTCCTGACTTTC.

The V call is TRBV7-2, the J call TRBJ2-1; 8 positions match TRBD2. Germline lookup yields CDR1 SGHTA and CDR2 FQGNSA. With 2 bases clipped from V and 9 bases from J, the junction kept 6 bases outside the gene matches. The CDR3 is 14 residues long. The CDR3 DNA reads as TGTGCCAGCAGCTTAAACCCTGGACTAGCTGAGCAGTTCTTC. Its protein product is CASSLNPGLAEQFF.

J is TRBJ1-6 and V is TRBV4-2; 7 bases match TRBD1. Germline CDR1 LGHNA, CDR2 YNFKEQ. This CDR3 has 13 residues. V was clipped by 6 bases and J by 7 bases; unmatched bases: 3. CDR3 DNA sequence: TGTGCCAGCAGACGGACAGGAAATTCACCCCTCCACTTT. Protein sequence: CASRRTGNSPLHF.

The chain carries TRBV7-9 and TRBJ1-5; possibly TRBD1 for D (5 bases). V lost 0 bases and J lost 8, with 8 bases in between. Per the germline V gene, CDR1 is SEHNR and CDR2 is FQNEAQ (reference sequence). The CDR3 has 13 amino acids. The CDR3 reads CASSLAGGKPQHF. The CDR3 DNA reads TGTGCCAGCAGCTTAGCGGGGGGGAAGCCCCAGCATTTT.

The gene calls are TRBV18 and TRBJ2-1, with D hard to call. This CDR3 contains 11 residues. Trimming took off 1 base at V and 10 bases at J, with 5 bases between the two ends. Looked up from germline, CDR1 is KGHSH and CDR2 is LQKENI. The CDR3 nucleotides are TGTGCCAGCTCACCACTGGGAGAGCAGTTCTTC. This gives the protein CASSPLGEQFF.

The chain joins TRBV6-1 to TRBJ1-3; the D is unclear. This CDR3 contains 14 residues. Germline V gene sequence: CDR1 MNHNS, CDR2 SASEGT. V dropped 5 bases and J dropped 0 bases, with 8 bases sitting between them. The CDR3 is CASSRPASGNTIYF. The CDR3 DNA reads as TGTGCCAGCAGTCGGCCAGCCTCTGGAAACACCATATATTTT.

This CDR3 is CASSAGTVLREQYF. CDR3 coding DNA: TGTGCCAGTAGTGCCGGGACAGTCCTCCGCGAGCAGTACTTC. The gene calls are TRBV27 and TRBJ2-7, with 7 nucleotides matching TRBD1. CDR3 length: 14 residues. V was clipped by 9 bases and J by 6 bases; unmatched bases: 14. CDR1 MNHEY and CDR2 SMNVEV come from the germline V gene (reference sequence).

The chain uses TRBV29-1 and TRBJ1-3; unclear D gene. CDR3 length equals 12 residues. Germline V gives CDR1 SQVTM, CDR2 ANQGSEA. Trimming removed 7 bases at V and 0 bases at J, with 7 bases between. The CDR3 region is CSATDSGNTIYF. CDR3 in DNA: TGCAGCGCCACTGACTCTGGAAACACCATATATTTT.

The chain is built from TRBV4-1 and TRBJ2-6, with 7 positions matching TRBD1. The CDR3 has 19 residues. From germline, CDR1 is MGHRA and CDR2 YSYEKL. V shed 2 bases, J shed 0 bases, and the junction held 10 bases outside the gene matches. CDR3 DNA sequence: TGCGCCAGCAGCCAATTAATTGTCAGGGGGTCCTCTGGGGCCAACGTCCTGACTTTC. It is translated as CASSQLIVRGSSGANVLTF.

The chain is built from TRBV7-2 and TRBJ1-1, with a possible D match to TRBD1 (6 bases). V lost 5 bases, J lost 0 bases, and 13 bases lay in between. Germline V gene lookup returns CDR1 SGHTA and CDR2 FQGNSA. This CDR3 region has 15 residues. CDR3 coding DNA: TGTGCCAGCAGCGCCCAGGGGCTCGTGAACACTGAAGCTTTCTTT. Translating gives CASSAQGLVNTEAFF.

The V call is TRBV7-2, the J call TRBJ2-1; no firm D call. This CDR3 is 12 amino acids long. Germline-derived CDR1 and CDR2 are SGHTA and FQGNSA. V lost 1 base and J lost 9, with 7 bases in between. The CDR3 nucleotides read TGTGCCAGCAGCTTAGGTGGGTTTGAGCAGTTCTTC. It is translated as CASSLGGFEQFF.

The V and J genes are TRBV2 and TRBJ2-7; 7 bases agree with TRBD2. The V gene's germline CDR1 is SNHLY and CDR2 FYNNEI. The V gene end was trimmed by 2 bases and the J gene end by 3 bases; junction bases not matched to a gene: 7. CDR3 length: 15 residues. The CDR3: CASSELGGGIYEQYF. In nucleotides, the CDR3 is TGTGCCAGCAGTGAACTTGGCGGGGGAATCTACGAGCAGTACTTC.